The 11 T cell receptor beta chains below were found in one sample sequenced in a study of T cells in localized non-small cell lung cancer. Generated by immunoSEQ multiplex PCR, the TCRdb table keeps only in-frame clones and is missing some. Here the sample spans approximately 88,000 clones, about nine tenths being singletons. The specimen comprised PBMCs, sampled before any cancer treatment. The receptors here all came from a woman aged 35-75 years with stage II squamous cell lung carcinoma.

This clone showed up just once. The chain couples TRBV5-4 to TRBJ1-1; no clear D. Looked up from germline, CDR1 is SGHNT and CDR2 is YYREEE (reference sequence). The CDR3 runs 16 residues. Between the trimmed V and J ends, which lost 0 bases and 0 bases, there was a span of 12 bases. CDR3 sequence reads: CASSLALQPMNTEAFF. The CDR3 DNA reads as TGTGCCAGCAGCTTGGCTCTCCAGCCTATGAACACTGAAGCTTTCTTT.

Here the CDR3 reads CSARSTYGYTF. The CDR3 DNA reads as TGCAGTGCTAGATCCACCTATGGCTACACCTTC. The chain is built from TRBV20-1 and TRBJ1-2; D not resolved. Germline V gene lookup returns CDR1 DFQATT and CDR2 SNEGSKA (reference sequence). Trimming removed 2 bases from V and 4 bases from J, with 5 bases in between. CDR3 length equals 11 residues.

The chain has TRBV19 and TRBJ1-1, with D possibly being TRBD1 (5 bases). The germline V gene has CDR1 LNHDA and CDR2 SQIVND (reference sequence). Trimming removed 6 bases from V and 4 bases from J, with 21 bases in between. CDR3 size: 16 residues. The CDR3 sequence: CASRTSSRGVSTEAFF. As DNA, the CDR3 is TGTGCCAGTAGGACCTCCTCTCGGGGGGTGAGCACTGAAGCTTTCTTT.

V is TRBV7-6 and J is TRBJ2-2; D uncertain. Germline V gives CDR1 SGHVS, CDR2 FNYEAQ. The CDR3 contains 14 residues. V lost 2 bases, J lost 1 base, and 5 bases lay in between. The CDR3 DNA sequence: TGTGCCAGCAGCTTAAAAGAGAACACCGGGGAGCTGTTTTTT. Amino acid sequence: CASSLKENTGELFF.

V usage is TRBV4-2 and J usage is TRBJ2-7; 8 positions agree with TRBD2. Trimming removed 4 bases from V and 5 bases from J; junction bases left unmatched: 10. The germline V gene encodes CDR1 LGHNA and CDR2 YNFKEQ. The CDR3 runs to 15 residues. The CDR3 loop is CASSPSAGVGNEQYF. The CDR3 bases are TGTGCCAGCAGCCCGTCAGCGGGAGTCGGGAACGAGCAGTACTTC.

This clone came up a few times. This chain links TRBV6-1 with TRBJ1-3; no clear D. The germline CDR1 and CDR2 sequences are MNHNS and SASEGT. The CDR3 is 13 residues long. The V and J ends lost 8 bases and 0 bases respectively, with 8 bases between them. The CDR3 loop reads CASHHFSGNTIYF. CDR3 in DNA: TGTGCCAGCCATCATTTCTCTGGAAACACCATATATTTT.

The CDR3 sequence is CASSDTMNTEAFF. CDR3 DNA: TGTGCCAGTAGTGACACTATGAACACTGAAGCTTTCTTT. The chain carries TRBV19 and TRBJ1-1; D is ambiguous. Germline CDR1 LNHDA, CDR2 SQIVND (reference sequence). Trimming removed 5 bases at V and 0 bases at J, with 7 bases between. The CDR3 runs 13 residues.

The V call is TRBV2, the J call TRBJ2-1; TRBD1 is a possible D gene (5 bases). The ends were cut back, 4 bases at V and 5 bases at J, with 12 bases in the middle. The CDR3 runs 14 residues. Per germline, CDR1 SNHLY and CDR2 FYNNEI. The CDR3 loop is CASSVGPLNNEQFF. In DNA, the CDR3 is TGTGCCAGCAGTGTGGGGCCACTTAACAATGAGCAGTTCTTC.

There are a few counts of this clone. CDR3 DNA sequence: TGCAGCTCCTCAGGGGGCCTGAACACTGAAGCTTTCTTT. It codes for CSSSGGLNTEAFF. V and J are TRBV29-1 and TRBJ1-1, with 8 bases aligning to TRBD1. This CDR3 has 13 amino acids. The V and J ends lost 8 bases and 0 bases, in that order; junction bases with no gene match: 5. Germline CDR1 SQVTM, CDR2 ANQGSEA.

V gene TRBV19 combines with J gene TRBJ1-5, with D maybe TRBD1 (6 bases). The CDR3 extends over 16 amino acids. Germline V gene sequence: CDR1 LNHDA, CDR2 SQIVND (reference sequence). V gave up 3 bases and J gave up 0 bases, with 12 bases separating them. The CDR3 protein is CASSIIRGRSNQPQHF. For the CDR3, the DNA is TGTGCCAGTAGTATTATCCGGGGGCGTAGCAATCAGCCCCAGCATTTT.

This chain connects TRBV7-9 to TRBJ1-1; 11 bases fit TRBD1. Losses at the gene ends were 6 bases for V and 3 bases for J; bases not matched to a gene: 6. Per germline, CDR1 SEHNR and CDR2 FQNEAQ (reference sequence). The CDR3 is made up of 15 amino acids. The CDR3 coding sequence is TGTGCCAGCAGGTCCCCGGGACAGGGGGACACTGAAGCTTTCTTT. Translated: CASRSPGQGDTEAFF. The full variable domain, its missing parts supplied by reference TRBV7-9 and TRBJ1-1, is DTGVSQNPRHKITKRGQNVTFRCDPISEHNRLYWYRQTLGQGPEFLTYFQNEAQLEKSRLLSDRFSAERPKGSFSTLEIQRTEQGDSAMYLCASRSPGQGDTEAFFGQGTRLTVV.